The rows below give T cell receptor beta chains drawn from one sample of a study of CD8 T cells in Susac syndrome. TCRdb used MiXCR to reprocess the immunoSEQ multiplex PCR reads, holding one entry per CDR3 protein. The repertoire holds some 450,000 distinct CDR3 sequences, with approximately 85% as singletons. Input material: CD8+ T cells from PBMCs. The receptor set was obtained from a human donor with multiple sclerosis. CDR3s include the opening cysteine and the closing phenylalanine or tryptophan. D genes are given only for firm matches. Size is omitted from some rows. Given values are once, few, many or a class for expanded clones.

D	V	size	J	length	CDR3	DNA
-	TRBV4-1	-	TRBJ2-2	15	CASSQGPRATGELFF	TGCGCCAGCAGCCAAGGTCCCCGGGCTACCGGGGAGCTGTTTTTT
TRBD2	TRBV7-9	-	TRBJ2-2	15	CASSLPSGDPGELFF	TGTGCCAGCAGCTTACCTAGCGGTGACCCCGGGGAGCTGTTTTTT
-	TRBV7-9	-	TRBJ2-1	13	CASRPDLYNEQFF	TGTGCCAGCAGACCGGACTTATACAATGAGCAGTTCTTC
-	TRBV12-5	-	TRBJ1-2	14	CASGLEARAYGYTF	TGTGCTAGTGGTTTGGAGGCACGGGCCTATGGCTACACCTTC
-	TRBV27	-	TRBJ2-3	16	CASSGHSASSTDTQYF	TGTGCCAGCAGTGGACATTCCGCTTCTAGCACAGATACGCAGTATTTT
TRBD1	TRBV6-5	-	TRBJ1-2	14	CASSATGGGYGYTF	TGTGCCAGCAGTGCGACAGGGGGCGGCTATGGCTACACCTTC
TRBD1	TRBV11-2	-	TRBJ2-2	17	CASSLGPGQGRTGELFF	TGTGCCAGCAGCTTAGGTCCGGGACAGGGGCGCACCGGGGAGCTGTTTTTT
TRBD1	TRBV30	-	TRBJ2-1	13	CAWSGGQGNEQFF	TGTGCCTGGAGTGGGGGACAGGGGAATGAGCAGTTCTTC
TRBD1	TRBV29-1	-	TRBJ2-4	16	CSVEDRDREGKNIQYF	TGCAGCGTTGAGGATAGGGACAGGGAAGGCAAAAACATTCAGTACTTC
-	TRBV27	-	TRBJ2-1	15	CASSLGLLSYNEQFF	TGTGCCAGCAGTTTAGGACTCCTCTCCTACAATGAGCAGTTCTTC
-	TRBV10-2	-	TRBJ2-4	12	CATARAENIQYF	TGCGCCACCGCCCGGGCTGAAAACATTCAGTACTTC
-	TRBV28	few	TRBJ2-7	12	CASNEPGPEQYF	TGTGCCAGCAACGAACCGGGACCTGAGCAGTACTTC
TRBD1	TRBV9	-	TRBJ1-1	12	CASGTGVSEAFF	TGTGCCAGCGGGACAGGGGTATCTGAAGCTTTCTTT
TRBD2	TRBV5-1	-	TRBJ2-7	14	CASSLGLVAYEQYF	TGCGCCAGCAGCTTAGGACTAGTGGCCTACGAGCAGTACTTC
TRBD1	TRBV28	-	TRBJ2-2	14	CASSRDSLHGELFF	TGTGCCAGCAGCCGGGACAGTCTTCACGGGGAGCTGTTTTTT
TRBD1	TRBV6-1	-	TRBJ2-1	15	CASSEKPGQGDEQFF	TGTGCCAGCAGTGAAAAACCGGGACAGGGCGATGAGCAGTTCTTC